This entry lists 21 T cell receptor beta chains sequenced from one sample in a study of cytomegalovirus exposure and HLA in healthy donors. Primers for the PCR totalled 60 Vbeta and 13 Jbeta. Produced via immunoSEQ multiplex PCR; TCRdb's table is partial and in-frame only. In the table there are about 86,000 clones, about 70% of which are singletons. The specimen sequenced was PBMCs. Source of these receptors: a woman between 45 and 65 years old in good health and CMV-seropositive.

The chain employs TRBV6-5 and TRBJ1-4; D is possibly TRBD1 (6 bases). Germline loops: CDR1 MNHEY, CDR2 SVGAGI. CDR3 size: 15 residues. Trimming removed 3 bases from V and 3 bases from J, with 11 bases in between. Here the CDR3 DNA reads TGTGCCAGCAGTTATACAGGGAGGGCTAATGAAAAACTGTTTTTT. Translation gives CASSYTGRANEKLFF.

The V and J genes are TRBV5-6 and TRBJ2-4, with D possibly being TRBD1 (7 bases). Deletions cut 7 bases from V and 6 bases from J, with 20 bases between. The germline V gene has CDR1 SGHDT and CDR2 YYEEEE. The CDR3 is made up of 15 amino acids. The CDR3 here is CASYQTQGGGNIQYF. As DNA, the CDR3 is TGTGCCAGCTACCAAACCCAGGGGGGCGGAAACATTCAGTACTTC.

J is TRBJ2-1 and V is TRBV27; no firm D call. V dropped 4 bases and J dropped 0 bases, with 10 bases sitting between them. This CDR3 is 15 amino acids long. Germline CDR1 reads MNHEY; CDR2 reads SMNVEV (reference sequence). The CDR3 protein is CASSSEYRSYNEQFF. The CDR3 nucleotides read TGTGCCAGCAGTTCGGAGTACCGCTCCTACAATGAGCAGTTCTTC.

The V gene is TRBV4-1, the J gene TRBJ2-7, with D possibly matching TRBD1 (8 bases). Trimming left V 5 bases short and J 4 bases short, with 18 bases between. This CDR3 contains 15 residues. CDR1 MGHRA and CDR2 YSYEKL come from the germline V gene. Written as DNA, the CDR3 is TGCGCCAGCAGCTTAGGACAGGGAGGGCAATACGAGCAGTACTTC. Encoded protein: CASSLGQGGQYEQYF.

The chain is built from TRBV5-4 and TRBJ2-5; 9 bases fit TRBD2. The length of the CDR3 is 14 residues. CDR1 SGHNT and CDR2 YYREEE come from the germline V gene (reference sequence). V dropped 5 bases and J dropped 5; count of bases not matched to a gene: 7. This CDR3 is CASRTGTSWETQYF. CDR3 DNA sequence: TGTGCCAGCAGGACCGGGACTAGCTGGGAGACCCAGTACTTC.

This clone came up a few times. The chain recombines TRBV27 with TRBJ1-5; 10 positions agree with TRBD1. From germline, CDR1 is MNHEY and CDR2 SMNVEV (reference sequence). The CDR3 is 14 amino acids. V lost 6 bases to trimming and J lost 5 bases; unmatched junction nucleotides: 4. The CDR3 nucleotides read TGTGCCAGCAGCCGGGACAGGGGCGATCAGCCCCAGCATTTT. Its protein is CASSRDRGDQPQHF.

The chain has TRBV4-2 and TRBJ2-1, with D tentatively TRBD2 (5 bases). Germline V gene data show CDR1 as LGHNA and CDR2 as YNFKEQ. This CDR3 is built from 15 residues. V lost 0 bases and J 6 bases, leaving 12 bases between the germline ends. The CDR3, as DNA: TGTGCCAGCAGCCAAGAAGTTGGGAGAGGCAATGAGCAGTTCTTC. It encodes CASSQEVGRGNEQFF.

The chain uses TRBV28 and TRBJ1-5; D may be TRBD1 (6 bases). The V and J ends lost 8 bases and 3 bases respectively, with 14 bases between them. Germline CDR1 MDHEN, CDR2 SYDVKM. The CDR3 loop spans 14 amino acids. CDR3 sequence reads: CASRLGGINQPQHF. The DNA of the CDR3 is TGTGCCAGCCGTCTAGGGGGAATCAATCAGCCCCAGCATTTT.

The rearrangement uses TRBV10-2 and TRBJ2-7; a possible D gene is TRBD2 (5 bases). CDR3 length equals 13 residues. Germline V gives CDR1 WSHSY, CDR2 SAAADI. V shed 4 bases and J shed 3 bases, with 10 bases lying between them. The chain's CDR3 is CASSVAEGYEQYF. The CDR3, as DNA: TGCGCCAGCAGTGTTGCCGAGGGCTACGAGCAGTACTTC.

The chain combines TRBV6-6 with TRBJ2-3; no clear D gene. Per germline, CDR1 MNHNY and CDR2 SVGAGI (reference sequence). V lost 8 bases and J lost 3, with 9 bases in between. This CDR3 comprises 12 residues. CDR3 protein: CASASRTDTQYF. CDR3 DNA: TGTGCCAGCGCCTCCCGGACAGATACGCAGTATTTT.

This clone has a single count. The identical CDR3 is also encoded by other nucleotide sequences in the sample. The rearrangement links TRBV6-1 to TRBJ1-5; D might be TRBD1 (6 bases). The CDR3 totals 15 residues. CDR1 is MNHNS, CDR2 SASEGT, per germline. Trimming pared 6 bases from V and 1 base from J, leaving 13 bases between. The CDR3 DNA is TGTGCCAGCAGCGACAGGCAAGGGAGCAATCAGCCCCAGCATTTT. Its protein is CASSDRQGSNQPQHF.

V gene TRBV11-2 combines with J gene TRBJ1-2, with 7 bases fitting TRBD1. V trimming: 5 bases; J trimming: 9 bases; junction bases outside the gene matches: 6. The CDR3 spans 12 residues. Germline CDR1 and CDR2: SGHAT and FQNNGV. In nucleotides, the CDR3 is TGTGCCAGCAGCGCACACAGGGGAAGCTACACCTTC. Its translation is CASSAHRGSYTF. The variable domain in full, with the rest retrieved from reference TRBV11-2 and TRBJ1-2, is EAGVAQSPRYKIIEKRQSVAFWCNPISGHATLYWYQQILGQGPKLLIQFQNNGVVDDSQLPKDRFSAERLKGVDSTLKIQPAKLEDSAVYLCASSAHRGSYTFGSGTRLTVV.

This chain joins TRBV6-1 and TRBJ2-5; 7 nucleotides agree with TRBD2. V lost 2 bases and J lost 2; bases outside the gene matches: 5. Looked up from germline, CDR1 is MNHNS and CDR2 is SASEGT. The CDR3 runs to 15 residues. CDR3 residues: CASSEYGGGQETQYF. CDR3 sequence (DNA): TGTGCCAGCAGTGAATATGGCGGGGGTCAAGAGACCCAGTACTTC.

The chain joins TRBV9 to TRBJ1-5; D is unresolved. The CDR3 runs 14 residues. Deletions cut 3 bases from V and 1 base from J, with 8 bases between. The germline V gene has CDR1 SGDLS and CDR2 YYNGEE. The CDR3 nucleotides are TGTGCCAGCAGCGAGTCAGGCAGCAATCAGCCCCAGCATTTT. Residues: CASSESGSNQPQHF.

The rearrangement uses TRBV18 and TRBJ1-1; D is perhaps TRBD1 (6 bases). V lost 8 bases to trimming and J lost 2 bases, with 21 bases between them. CDR1 is KGHSH, CDR2 LQKENI, per germline. The CDR3 has 16 residues. The CDR3 protein is CASTNQGQGINTEAFF. In DNA, the CDR3 is TGTGCCAGCACGAACCAGGGGCAGGGGATAAACACTGAAGCTTTCTTT. The full variable domain, in which reference TRBV18 and TRBJ1-1 provide the parts outside the CDR3, is NAGVMQNPRHLVRRRGQEARLRCSPMKGHSHVYWYRQLPEEGLKFMVYLQKENIIDESGMPKERFSAEFPKEGPSILRIQQVVRGDSAAYFCASTNQGQGINTEAFFGQGTRLTVV.

The V call is TRBV5-1, the J call TRBJ2-7; D gene uncertain. The V gene's germline CDR1 is SGHRS and CDR2 YFSETQ. V was cut by 0 bases and J by 3 bases, with 10 bases left in between. This CDR3 has 14 residues. The CDR3 DNA reads as TGCGCCAGCAGCTTGGACGGCCTAGACTACGAGCAGTACTTC. This encodes CASSLDGLDYEQYF.

CDR3 in amino acids: CAWSGTGQETQYF. CDR3 coding DNA: TGTGCCTGGAGTGGGACAGGCCAAGAGACCCAGTACTTC. This chain joins TRBV30 and TRBJ2-5; TRBD1 agrees at 7 bases. The V and J ends lost 1 base and 1 base, in that order; junction bases with no gene match: 0. This CDR3 comprises 13 residues. The V gene's germline CDR1 is GTSNPN and CDR2 SVGIG (reference sequence).

The chain carries TRBV5-1 and TRBJ2-1; perhaps TRBD2 as D (5 bases). The CDR3 runs 16 residues. The V and J ends lost 4 bases and 0 bases respectively, with 14 bases between them. Germline V gene sequence: CDR1 SGHRS, CDR2 YFSETQ. The CDR3 spells CASSQGLASSYNEQFF. In DNA, the CDR3 is TGCGCCAGCAGCCAAGGGCTAGCAAGCTCCTACAATGAGCAGTTCTTC.

The chain recombines TRBV29-1 with TRBJ2-1, with 8 bases matching TRBD2. The J segment lost 0 bases and the V segment lost 8 bases, leaving 21 bases of the junction unmatched. The CDR3 runs 19 residues. Germline V gene sequence: CDR1 SQVTM, CDR2 ANQGSEA. CDR3 nucleotides: TGCAGCCACTGGGGGGACGGGGTAGCGGGACCTAGCTCCTACAATGAGCAGTTCTTC. Encoded protein: CSHWGDGVAGPSSYNEQFF.

V is TRBV5-1 and J is TRBJ1-1, with 7 bases matching TRBD1. The CDR3 has 15 residues. The V segment lost 3 bases and the J segment 5 bases; nucleotides outside the gene matches: 10. Germline V gives CDR1 SGHRS, CDR2 YFSETQ. The CDR3 here is CASSSNQGVGTEAFF. In DNA, the CDR3 is TGCGCCAGCAGCTCCAACCAGGGGGTGGGTACTGAAGCTTTCTTT.

The chain links TRBV6-5 to TRBJ2-7, with D possibly TRBD2 on 6 matching bases. V lost 5 bases and J lost 3, with 11 bases in between. The CDR3 consists of 13 residues. Looked up from germline, CDR1 is MNHEY and CDR2 is SVGAGI. The CDR3 region has the DNA TGTGCCAGCAGTCGGACTATACTCTACGAGCAGTACTTC. Its translation is CASSRTILYEQYF.